What follows are 14 T cell receptor beta chains derived from one specimen sequenced in a study of T cell repertoires in cytomegalovirus infection. TCRdb re-called the reads through MiXCR, storing one row per CDR3 protein. Of about 130,000 distinct CDR3 sequences listed, approximately 30% are singletons. Their recognized antigens are unknown. The source material was CD8+ T cells from cultured PBMCs, sampled from culture after CMV antigen stimulation. The receptors were gathered from a human donor in good health (CMV status not recorded). Some clones in this sample may be carry-over from other donors' samples.

The genes are TRBV6-1 and TRBJ2-7; 8 nucleotides agree with TRBD1. The V and J ends lost 1 base and 5 bases, in that order; junction bases with no gene match: 1. Germline CDR1 reads MNHNS; CDR2 reads SASEGT. CDR3 size: 13 residues. The CDR3 bases are TGTGCCAGCAGTGAAGGCAGGGGGCACGAGCAGTACTTC. Translated: CASSEGRGHEQYF.

There are many counts of this clonotype. The rearrangement uses TRBV27 and TRBJ1-5; D is unclear. CDR1 and CDR2 from the germline V gene are MNHEY and SMNVEV (reference sequence). Trimming stripped 4 bases from V and 7 bases from J, with 14 bases between. The CDR3 length is 14 residues. The CDR3 DNA follows: TGTGCCAGCAGTTATGGCACTCCTGGACAGCCCCAGCATTTT. Its translation: CASSYGTPGQPQHF.

The chain recombines TRBV5-1 with TRBJ2-7, with D maybe TRBD1 (5 bases). The V end was cut by 0 bases, the J end by 4 bases, with 11 bases between. CDR3 length equals 14 residues. CDR1 is SGHRS, CDR2 YFSETQ, per germline. The CDR3 bases are TGCGCCAGCAGCTTGGACGAGACAGATTACGAGCAGTACTTC. Protein: CASSLDETDYEQYF.

This clonotype came up a few times. This sequence joins TRBV6-5 and TRBJ1-6; the D is unclear. The CDR3 loop spans 15 amino acids. Germline V gene data show CDR1 as MNHEY and CDR2 as SVGAGI. Trimming pared 0 bases from V and 5 bases from J, leaving 8 bases between. CDR3 DNA: TGTGCCAGCAGTTACTCCGGCAGCCATAATTCACCCCTCCACTTT. Translated, it gives CASSYSGSHNSPLHF.

This clonotype was counted a few times. An end of the junction differs from the germline gene, which may be a read error. V usage is TRBV7-7 and J usage is TRBJ2-3, with D hard to call. The CDR3 consists of 19 residues. CDR1 is SSHAT, CDR2 FNYEAQ, per germline (reference sequence). CDR3 protein: CASSLRTDGPGPSTDTQYF. DNA of the CDR3: TGTGCTAGCAGCTTAAGGACGGACGGACCAGGTCCTAGCACAGATACGCAGTATTTT.

This clonotype was counted many times. The rearrangement uses TRBV10-3 and TRBJ2-3; TRBD1 matches at 7 bases. The CDR3 sequence is 17 residues long. Looked up from germline, CDR1 is ENHRY and CDR2 is SYGVKD. Germline trimming cut 3 bases from V and 4 bases from J; bases unmatched to any gene: 13. This chain's CDR3 is CAISDPKAHRGADTQYF. CDR3 sequence (DNA): TGTGCCATCAGTGACCCGAAGGCCCACAGGGGTGCAGATACGCAGTATTTT.

This clonotype was seen repeatedly, ten times or more. CDR3 sequence: CASSQVTTAEAFF. DNA for the CDR3: TGCGCCAGCAGCCAAGTGACTACAGCTGAAGCTTTCTTT. The chain joins TRBV4-1 to TRBJ1-1; no firm D call. Germline values: CDR1 MGHRA, CDR2 YSYEKL. Trimming shortened V by 1 base and J by 6 bases, and 9 bases separated the two germline ends. The CDR3 runs to 13 residues.

The chain employs TRBV28 and TRBJ2-5, with 10 bases identical to TRBD2. Losses at the gene ends were 3 bases for V and 4 bases for J; bases not matched to a gene: 2. CDR3 length: 14 residues. The germline V gene has CDR1 MDHEN and CDR2 SYDVKM. The CDR3 DNA is TGTGCCAGCAGTTTGGGACTAGCGCGAGAGACCCAGTACTTC. This gives the protein CASSLGLARETQYF.

This CDR3 reads CASSPSWTDYGYTF. CDR3 DNA sequence: TGTGCCAGCAGCCCTAGTTGGACTGACTATGGCTACACCTTC. The chain couples TRBV7-9 to TRBJ1-2; D is uncertain. Per germline, CDR1 SEHNR and CDR2 FQNEAQ (reference sequence). The CDR3 loop spans 14 amino acids. With 5 bases removed from V and 3 bases from J, the gap between germline ends came to 13 bases.

On this clonotype itself: At one end, the junction sequence differs from germline, possibly due to a read error. This sequence joins TRBV15 and TRBJ1-4; 11 nucleotides align to TRBD1. Germline V lookup: CDR1 LNHNV, CDR2 YYDKDF (reference sequence). CDR3 length: 18 amino acids. The CDR3 coding sequence is TGTGTCACCAGCTGGAACCGGGACAGGGGGACAACTAATGAAAAACTGTTTTTT. It translates to CVTSWNRDRGTTNEKLFF.

This clonotype turned up a few times. The V and J genes are TRBV4-3 and TRBJ2-6; D is undetermined. This CDR3 spans 16 amino acids. Germline lookup yields CDR1 LGHNA and CDR2 YSLEER. Between the trimmed V and J ends, which lost 0 bases and 0 bases, there was a span of 6 bases. The CDR3 reads CASSQDRASGANVLTF. The CDR3 DNA is TGCGCCAGCAGCCAAGATCGCGCCTCTGGGGCCAACGTCCTGACTTTC.

This clonotype has a handful of counts. This chain links TRBV4-1 with TRBJ1-5, with TRBD1 identical over 9 bases. This CDR3 comprises 14 residues. V was clipped by 1 base and J by 5 bases; unmatched bases: 0. Germline-derived CDR1 and CDR2 are MGHRA and YSYEKL. As DNA, the CDR3 is TGCGCCAGCAGCCAAGGGACAGGGGATCAGCCCCAGCATTTT. Its protein product is CASSQGTGDQPQHF.

This sequence joins TRBV5-1 and TRBJ1-6, with D perhaps matching TRBD1 (5 bases). The CDR3 sequence is 16 residues long. V lost 0 bases to trimming and J lost 1 base, with 8 bases between them. Germline V gives CDR1 SGHRS, CDR2 YFSETQ. CDR3 in DNA: TGCGCCAGCAGCTTGGTGGGGGAATCCTATAATTCACCCCTCCACTTT. Protein product: CASSLVGESYNSPLHF.

In its sample, this clonotype was seen a few times. The rearrangement joins TRBV6-1 to TRBJ1-6; 10 bases are a match to TRBD1. V was clipped by 1 base and J by 7 bases; unmatched bases: 1. The CDR3 covers 15 residues. Germline V gene lookup returns CDR1 MNHNS and CDR2 SASEGT. The CDR3 here is CASSEETGGNSPLHF. The CDR3 nucleotides read TGTGCCAGCAGTGAAGAGACAGGGGGCAATTCACCCCTCCACTTT.